The sequence of this TCR beta chain was determined in a study of blood T cells in healthy people across ages. Between the trimmed V and J ends, which lost 4 bases and 7 bases, there was a span of 23 bases. CDR1 is DFQATT, CDR2 SNEGSKA, per germline (reference sequence). There are 15 residues in the CDR3. Findings and limits, study-wide: In long-lived donors, naive CD4+ cell counts and diversity exceeded those of aged donors.

A second PCR of 7 to 11 cycles used a sample-barcoded 5' primer and a J-beta primer mix. In TCRdb, the 5' RACE reads were re-called with MiXCR into one record per CDR3 protein. The sample has around 1.5 million distinct CDR3 sequences, 59% seen once. Turning to this clonotype: Its antigen is unknown.

Each sample had at least 6.5 million PBMCs isolated. The total RNA that was extracted per sample amounted to at least 5.5 micrograms. The sequencing input was blood. This clonotype was sampled from a man younger than 35 in good health. The genes are TRBV20-1 and TRBJ2-7; tentative D call: TRBD1 (6 bases). DNA for the CDR3: TGCAGTGCTACCGCCGGGACAACGGTAGGGTATGAGCAGTACTTC. It yields the protein CSATAGTTVGYEQYF.